This T cell receptor (beta chain) originates from a study of PD-L1 blockade in urothelial cancer. Study background: From 0 to 3 prior chemotherapy regimens had been given to the patients. General study results and limits: Pretreatment blood TCR clonality under the median forecast improved survival.

Sequenced by immunoSEQ multiplex PCR; TCRdb stores in-frame clones only, minus some. The repertoire consists of 58,000 or so clones, with about 76% occurring once and the leading ten covering 3.2%. This clone has only one observation. The target antigen is unknown. Time point meaning: pretreatment peripheral blood. For each patient, 1 to 8 samples were obtained, pretreatment and on-treatment. This TCR was recovered from a man aged 70-80 years with urothelial cancer. The sample was PBMCs, taken around atezolizumab (anti-PD-L1) treatment.

CDR3 DNA sequence: TGTGCCAGCAGTTTACGGGGTAATGAGCAGTTCTTC. Protein sequence: CASSLRGNEQFF. The chain employs TRBV28 and TRBJ2-1, with D maybe TRBD2 (5 bases). The CDR3 is made up of 12 amino acids. Trimming pared 2 bases from V and 7 bases from J, leaving 6 bases between. Germline lookup yields CDR1 MDHEN and CDR2 SYDVKM.